A selection of T cell receptor beta chains follows, all from one sample in a study of blood T cells in healthy people across ages. TCRdb independently ran MiXCR on the 5' RACE reads; one entry per CDR3 protein. The sample includes some 1.5 million distinct CDR3 sequences, around 40% of them seen just once. The sequenced sample consisted of blood. The receptors originated from a woman younger than 30 in good health. CDR3s include the opening cysteine and the closing phenylalanine or tryptophan. Fields, in order: clone size, D gene, J gene, V gene, CDR3 protein, CDR3 DNA. The D gene is left open where the match is weak. Clone size is given for some rows only: seen once, a few or many times, or a class if the clone is expanded.

few	TRBD2	TRBJ2-2	TRBV4-3	CASSQAALAGTKTGELFF	TGCGCCAGCAGCCAAGCTGCTCTAGCGGGAACAAAAACCGGGGAGCTGTTTTTT
.	.	TRBJ2-1	TRBV20-1	CSAGFGPSSYNEQFF	TGCAGTGCTGGCTTCGGGCCCAGCTCCTACAATGAGCAGTTCTTC
.	.	TRBJ1-5	TRBV4-1	CASSQVDIKPQHF	TGCGCCAGCAGCCAAGTGGACATCAAGCCCCAGCATTTT
.	.	TRBJ2-5	TRBV19	CASILKGEQYF	TGTGCCAGTATATTGAAGGGTGAGCAGTACTTC
once	.	TRBJ2-1	TRBV4-1	CASSPATNRADKEQFF	TGCGCCAGCAGCCCTGCAACTAACAGGGCGGACAAGGAGCAGTTCTTC
many	.	TRBJ1-2	TRBV29-1	CSVEDPQERGYTF	TGCAGCGTTGAAGATCCGCAGGAAAGGGGCTACACCTTC
few	TRBD2	TRBJ2-1	TRBV9	CASSVEWREPYNEQFF	TGTGCCAGCAGCGTAGAATGGCGGGAGCCCTACAATGAGCAGTTCTTC
few	TRBD1	TRBJ1-6	TRBV12-3/TRBV12-4	CASSLARAGGNSPLHF	TGTGCCAGCAGTTTAGCGCGAGCAGGGGGGAATTCACCCCTCCACTTT
few	TRBD1	TRBJ1-2	TRBV7-9	CASSLRPRQGEYGYTF	TGTGCCAGCAGCTTAAGACCCCGACAGGGGGAGTATGGCTACACCTTC
.	.	TRBJ2-3	TRBV12-3/TRBV12-4	CASSPYNVGSTDMQYF	TGTGCCAGCAGTCCTTATAACGTGGGGAGCACAGATATGCAATATTTT
.	.	TRBJ1-4	TRBV29-1	CSVEPTGREKLFF	TGCAGCGTTGAGCCAACCGGGAGGGAAAAACTGTTTTTT
.	TRBD1	TRBJ2-3	TRBV6-1	CASRNDRGPDTQYF	TGTGCCAGCAGGAACGACAGGGGCCCAGATACGCAGTATTTT
.	.	TRBJ1-5	TRBV4-1	CASSPPLSRQPQHF	TGCGCCAGCAGCCCACCACTGTCCCGACAGCCCCAGCATTTT
.	TRBD1	TRBJ1-5	TRBV7-2	CASSWDRDRGNQPQHF	TGTGCCAGCAGCTGGGACCGGGACAGGGGTAATCAGCCCCAGCATTTT
.	.	TRBJ2-5	TRBV4-1	CASSQHYPVLGTQYF	TGCGCCAGCAGCCAGCATTATCCGGTTCTGGGGACCCAGTACTTC
.	TRBD2	TRBJ2-5	TRBV28	CASSPPGLAGGEQYF	TGTGCCAGCAGTCCACCGGGACTAGCGGGAGGGGAGCAGTACTTC
.	.	TRBJ2-2	TRBV4-1	CASSQGGGTRELFF	TGCGCCAGCAGCCAAGGGGGAGGCACCCGGGAGCTGTTTTTT
.	.	TRBJ2-3	TRBV20-1	CSAQPHSSAPDTQYF	TGCAGTGCCCAACCTCACTCTAGCGCCCCAGATACGCAGTATTTT
.	TRBD2	TRBJ2-7	TRBV20-1	CSARDGGLAGVSYEQYF	TGCAGTGCTAGAGATGGGGGACTAGCGGGAGTAAGCTACGAGCAGTACTTC
.	.	TRBJ2-6	TRBV6-2/TRBV6-3	CASRASGSGANVLTF	TGTGCCAGCAGGGCGTCTGGCTCTGGGGCCAACGTCCTGACTTTC
.	.	TRBJ1-1	TRBV9	CASSADGWEAFF	TGTGCCAGCAGCGCCGACGGATGGGAAGCTTTCTTT
.	.	TRBJ2-7	TRBV28	CASSFPLRLEVSYEQYF	TGTGCCAGCAGTTTTCCCCTCCGACTGGAGGTGAGCTACGAGCAGTACTTC
few	.	TRBJ2-7	TRBV10-3	CAISTGTGYEQYF	TGTGCCATCTCCACGGGGACTGGCTACGAGCAGTACTTC
few	.	TRBJ2-1	TRBV20-1	CSALTPYNEQFF	TGCAGTGCTCTGACTCCCTACAATGAGCAGTTCTTC
.	TRBD2	TRBJ2-1	TRBV6-2/TRBV6-3	CTSSTPAGGSNEQFF	TGTACCAGCAGTACACCAGCGGGAGGGTCGAATGAGCAGTTCTTC
few	TRBD1	TRBJ2-1	TRBV29-1	CSVEDSSGQGMEEQFF	TGCAGCGTTGAAGATTCCTCGGGACAGGGGATGGAGGAGCAGTTCTTC
.	TRBD1	TRBJ1-2	TRBV6-2/TRBV6-3	CASREKRQGTSGYTF	TGTGCCAGCAGGGAAAAGAGACAGGGAACGTCTGGCTACACCTTC
.	TRBD2	TRBJ2-5	TRBV29-1	CSVEDRSGTRVNEQYF	TGCAGCGTTGAAGACCGCTCCGGGACTAGAGTCAATGAGCAGTACTTC
.	.	TRBJ1-1	TRBV29-1	CSVVGQRTEAFF	TGCAGCGTTGTAGGGCAGAGAACTGAAGCTTTCTTT
many	TRBD1	TRBJ2-7	TRBV9	CASSPRTGSYEQYF	TGTGCCAGCAGCCCTAGGACAGGTTCCTACGAGCAGTACTTC
few	.	TRBJ2-3	TRBV7-3	CASSTHGSTQYF	TGTGCCAGCAGCACCCACGGGAGTACGCAGTATTTT
.	.	TRBJ1-1	TRBV27	CAVGIRQNTEAFF	TGTGCCGTGGGGATAAGACAGAACACTGAAGCTTTCTTT
.	.	TRBJ2-5	TRBV27	CASSTSGTQYF	TGTGCCAGCAGTACCAGCGGGACCCAGTACTTC
once	.	TRBJ2-1	TRBV29-1	CSALKSLTAISYNEQFF	TGCAGCGCCTTGAAATCCTTGACTGCTATATCCTACAATGAGCAGTTCTTC
few	TRBD2	TRBJ2-3	TRBV20-1	CSARSQARGDTDTQYF	TGCAGTGCTAGATCTCAAGCCCGGGGGGACACAGATACGCAGTATTTT
few	TRBD2	TRBJ2-1	TRBV2	CASRPGLARNEQFF	TGCGCCAGCAGGCCCGGACTAGCGAGGAATGAGCAGTTCTTC
.	TRBD2	TRBJ2-7	TRBV7-8	CASRLVAGVYNEQYF	TGTGCCAGCAGGTTGGTCGCGGGAGTCTACAATGAGCAGTACTTC
.	.	TRBJ2-4	TRBV20-1	CSSSGGLGIQYF	TGCAGTTCGAGTGGGGGTTTAGGCATTCAGTACTTC
.	TRBD1	TRBJ2-7	TRBV27	CASRNFRDSSYNEQYF	TGTGCCAGCAGAAACTTCAGGGACAGCTCCTACAATGAGCAGTACTTC
.	.	TRBJ2-7	TRBV4-1	CASSQARQGSSYEQYF	TGCGCCAGCAGCCAAGCGAGGCAGGGATCATCCTACGAGCAGTACTTC
.	.	TRBJ2-5	TRBV20-1	CSAVEETQYF	TGCAGTGCGGTCGAGGAGACCCAGTACTTC
.	.	TRBJ2-3	TRBV7-8	CASTLLEGLTDTQYF	TGTGCCAGCACCCTCCTCGAGGGACTCACAGATACGCAGTATTTT
.	TRBD1	TRBJ1-2	TRBV29-1	CSAGTGMYYGYTF	TGCAGCGCCGGGACAGGGATGTACTATGGCTACACCTTC
few	.	TRBJ1-2	TRBV12-5	CASGLGISYGYTF	TGTGCTAGTGGTTTAGGAATATCCTATGGCTACACCTTC
.	.	TRBJ1-1	TRBV30	CAGSGGAEAFF	TGTGCCGGGAGTGGGGGGGCTGAAGCTTTCTTT
few	.	TRBJ2-7	TRBV6-1	CASSEALGLAQYEQYF	TGTGCCAGCAGTGAAGCGCTCGGGCTAGCGCAATACGAGCAGTACTTC
.	.	TRBJ1-1	TRBV12-3/TRBV12-4	CASSAEVPEAFF	TGTGCCAGCAGTGCTGAGGTGCCTGAAGCTTTCTTT
.	TRBD1	TRBJ1-1	TRBV5-1	CASSPRRVQGAGEAFF	TGCGCCAGCAGCCCCAGGAGGGTACAGGGGGCTGGGGAAGCTTTCTTT
.	.	TRBJ2-1	TRBV20-1	CSASVHHDEQFF	TGCAGTGCTAGTGTACACCACGATGAGCAGTTCTTC
.	TRBD1	TRBJ2-2	TRBV7-8	CASSLDGNRGNTGELFF	TGTGCCAGCAGCTTAGATGGGAACAGGGGTAACACCGGGGAGCTGTTTTTT
.	.	TRBJ2-5	TRBV2	CASSGQSARETQYF	TGTGCCAGCAGTGGGCAAAGCGCCCGGGAGACCCAGTACTTC